A single TCR beta chain is shown here with its context. Its antigen is not identified. The method was immunoSEQ multiplex PCR; TCRdb's version includes in-frame clones alone and lacks a portion of them. The sample records about 130,000 clones, around 84% being singletons. These data originate in a study of T cell responses to AZD1222 COVID-19 vaccine. Overall study results and limits: Spike-specific TCR breadth and depth were elevated following two AZD1222 doses.

In germline, CDR1 is SGHKS, CDR2 YYEKEE (reference sequence). Trimming cost V 4 bases and J 0 bases; bases outside gene matches: 6. The CDR3 runs 15 residues. The receptor comes from an adult in good health. The sequencing here drew on peripheral blood, taken on day 0 of AZD1222 vaccination. This rearrangement joins TRBV5-5 to TRBJ1-1; 7 bases fit TRBD1. CDR3 sequence (DNA): TGTGCCAGCAGCGGGGCCGGGACAGTGAACACTGAAGCTTTCTTT. Translation: CASSGAGTVNTEAFF.